The present TCR beta chain was sequenced within a study of T cells in localized non-small cell lung cancer. With regard to this clone: The antigen is undetermined.

Generated by immunoSEQ multiplex PCR, the TCRdb table keeps only in-frame clones and is missing some. The sample shows 12,000 or so clones, more than 75% of them seen only once. Trimming took off 4 bases at V and 7 bases at J, with 13 bases between the two ends. Germline CDR1 is SGHTA and CDR2 is FQGNSA. CDR3 size: 14 residues. Study-level points and caveats: Uninvolved adjacent lung showed the highest T cell clonality, exceeding tumor. Heterogeneity is still possible, as just one tumor region was sequenced. An association was observed between higher blood T cell density and longer overall survival. Turning up in adjacent lung were a median approximately 58 of the top 100 tumor clones.

The clonotype originates from a male donor aged 60 or over with stage I lung adenocarcinoma. The sequencing here drew on peripheral blood, taken before any cancer treatment. The genes are TRBV7-2 and TRBJ2-2; D is possibly TRBD1 (7 bases). CDR3 sequence: CASSYQGGGGELFF. CDR3 coding DNA: TGTGCCAGCAGCTACCAGGGGGGAGGCGGGGAGCTGTTTTTT.